This TCR beta chain was retrieved from a study of cytomegalovirus exposure and HLA in healthy donors. With regard to this clone: Its matching antigen is unknown.

60 Vbeta and 13 Jbeta primers were used in PCR. In the original processing: Some 11 million shared chains were among the roughly 78 million unique TCR beta chains that a later analysis counted. Only in-frame clones appear in the TCRdb table, and some are missing; sequencing was by immunoSEQ multiplex PCR. V and J calls and clone size are given by that table; D and trimming were obtained from the DNA. The sample lists some 120,000 clones, 77% occurring once. The germline V and J ends were trimmed by 1 base and 3 bases, with 10 bases remaining between them. CDR1 and CDR2 from the germline V gene are SGHVS and FNYEAQ. The CDR3 runs 15 residues. Points from the study as a whole: The study designated 150 or so TCR beta chains cytomegalovirus-associated.

The sequenced sample was PBMCs. This sequence originates from a middle-aged woman in good health and CMV-seropositive. This chain joins TRBV7-6 and TRBJ1-5; perhaps TRBD1 as D (5 bases). The CDR3 sequence: CASSLGSGSNQPQHF. The CDR3 DNA is TGTGCCAGCAGCTTAGGTTCAGGGTCCAATCAGCCCCAGCATTTT.